This note documents a single TCR beta chain sequence. Its antigen is still unknown. This sample stems from a study of T cells in Graves' hyperthyroidism and ophthalmopathy. Regions amplified from RNA transcripts were the TCR beta CDR3 regions. RT-PCR in the first round (using the HTBI primer set) targeted the TCR CDR3. TCRdb passed the multiplex PCR reads through MiXCR, listing each CDR3 protein once. The table lists over 250,000 distinct CDR3 sequences, about 20% of them singletons. The germline gives CDR1 SGHNT, CDR2 YENEEA. The CDR3 sequence is 13 residues long. Trimming left V 3 bases short and J 2 bases short, with 7 bases between. Overall study results and limits: Ophthalmopathy was told apart from stable hyperthyroidism by a 13 V-J model. The majority of expanded thyroid clonotypes above 0.001 also appeared in blood.

The chain links TRBV11-3 to TRBJ2-5, with D uncertain. The sequenced sample consisted of blood. The receptor was derived from a man aged 25-40 years with Graves' ophthalmopathy. CDR3 residues: CASSFQAQETQYF. In DNA form, the CDR3 reads TGTGCCAGCAGCTTCCAGGCGCAAGAGACCCAGTACTTC. Full variable domain (remainder filled in from reference TRBV11-3 and TRBJ2-5): EAGVVQSPRYKIIEKKQPVAFWCNPISGHNTLYWYLQNLGQGPELLIRYENEEAVDDSQLPKDRFSAERLKGVDSTLKIQPAELGDSAVYLCASSFQAQETQYFGPGTRLLVL.